Listed below are T cell receptor beta chains from one sample, sequenced in a study of metastatic and nonmetastatic thyroid tumors. Via MiXCR, TCRdb re-called the PCR reads. This table holds 20,000 to 25,000 clones, approximately 13% found once. Sequencing was performed on blood. The receptors derive from a female donor with papillary thyroid cancer or a benign thyroid nodule (not recorded which). Some clones in this sample may be carry-over from other donors' samples. The CDR3 runs from the conserved cysteine through the conserved F or W. The D gene is left open where the match is weak. The size of a clone is reported for some rows only, either as once, few or many, or as a class for expanded clones.

CDR3 protein	CDR3 DNA	D gene	J gene	V gene	clone size
CSVVVAGKETQYF	TGCAGCGTTGTGGTCGCCGGGAAAGAGACCCAGTACTTC	-	TRBJ2-5	TRBV29-1	many
CASSLAGPGGPRADTQYF	TGTGCCAGCAGCTTAGCGGGGCCGGGAGGGCCTAGGGCAGATACGCAGTATTTT	TRBD2	TRBJ2-3	TRBV7-2	many
CASSTRTSGSYEQYF	TGTGCCAGCAGTACCCGGACTAGCGGGAGCTACGAGCAGTACTTC	TRBD2	TRBJ2-7	TRBV12-3/TRBV12-4	medium-sized
CASSSRTGFEQYF	TGTGCCAGTAGTTCTCGGACTGGATTCGAGCAGTACTTC	-	TRBJ2-7	TRBV19	many
CASSGQRNTEAFF	TGTGCCAGCAGTGGACAGAGGAACACTGAAGCTTTCTTT	-	TRBJ1-1	TRBV2	many
CASSSSGSTGELFF	TGTGCCAGCAGCTCATCAGGGAGCACCGGGGAGCTGTTTTTT	-	TRBJ2-2	TRBV7-9	many
CATSRVPVDGTDSYEQYF	TGTGCCACCAGCAGAGTTCCAGTTGATGGGACAGATTCCTACGAGCAGTACTTC	TRBD1	TRBJ2-7	TRBV15	many
CASSEGQSYAPLHF	TGTGCCAGCAGCGAGGGACAGTCATATGCACCCCTCCACTTT	TRBD1	TRBJ1-6	TRBV9	many
CASQSDSGSADTQYF	TGTGCCAGCCAATCCGACAGCGGGAGTGCAGATACGCAGTATTTT	TRBD2	TRBJ2-3	TRBV27	many
CSAPPRVQVNYGYTF	TGCAGTGCTCCCCCCAGGGTGCAAGTTAACTATGGCTACACCTTC	-	TRBJ1-2	TRBV20-1	-
CSAPGTAWNEQFF	TGCAGTGCACCCGGGACTGCGTGGAATGAGCAGTTCTTC	-	TRBJ2-1	TRBV20-1	many
CASSRKMNTEAFF	TGTGCCAGCAGTCGAAAAATGAACACTGAAGCTTTCTTT	-	TRBJ1-1	TRBV2	many
CASGEMTYEQYF	TGTGCCAGCGGAGAGATGACCTACGAGCAGTACTTC	-	TRBJ2-7	TRBV6-1	-
CASSQGQGNGYTF	TGTGCCAGCAGCCAGGGACAGGGGAATGGCTACACCTTC	TRBD1	TRBJ1-2	TRBV9	many
CASSYRQDNYGYTF	TGTGCCAGCAGTTACCGGCAGGACAACTATGGCTACACCTTC	-	TRBJ1-2	TRBV6-6	-
CASSLNVNTAAFF	TGTGCCAGCAGTTTAAATGTGAACACTGCTGCTTTCTTT	-	TRBJ1-1	TRBV28	-
CASSFLTGTEAFF	TGTGCCAGCAGCTTCCTGACAGGGACTGAAGCTTTCTTT	TRBD1	TRBJ1-1	TRBV11-3	many
CASSEGTADTQYF	TGTGCCAGCAGTGAAGGGACGGCAGATACGCAGTATTTT	-	TRBJ2-3	TRBV25-1	few
CAWSVIGKTYSPLHF	TGTGCCTGGAGTGTAATCGGAAAGACTTATTCACCCCTCCACTTT	-	TRBJ1-6	TRBV30	many
CASSLSLTTTGDGEQYF	TGTGCCAGCAGTTTATCGTTGACCACGACGGGTGATGGCGAGCAGTACTTC	-	TRBJ2-7	TRBV28	few
CAISVGSRDTGELFF	TGTGCCATCAGTGTGGGTAGCCGAGACACCGGGGAGCTGTTTTTT	-	TRBJ2-2	TRBV10-3	many
CASSLTGGSITEGQFF	TGTGCCAGCAGCTTAACAGGGGGGAGTATTACGGAGGGGCAGTTCTTC	-	TRBJ2-1	TRBV7-3	many
CASSPVASWDNEQFF	TGTGCCAGCTCACCGGTTGCTAGTTGGGACAATGAGCAGTTCTTC	-	TRBJ2-1	TRBV18	many
CSASGTSGSNEQFF	TGCAGTGCTTCCGGGACTAGCGGGAGTAATGAGCAGTTCTTC	TRBD2	TRBJ2-1	TRBV20-1	-
CSARVHGRAISDTQYF	TGCAGTGCTAGAGTTCACGGGAGGGCCATTTCAGATACGCAGTATTTT	TRBD2	TRBJ2-3	TRBV20-1	once
CASSLTSGLYYEQYF	TGTGCCAGCAGTCTCACTAGCGGGCTTTATTACGAGCAGTACTTC	TRBD2	TRBJ2-7	TRBV27	-
CATSDFLSTGELFF	TGTGCCACCAGTGATTTCCTGAGCACCGGGGAGCTGTTTTTT	-	TRBJ2-2	TRBV24-1	many
CASTRGTGSTDTQYF	TGTGCCAGCACCCGGGGGACGGGGAGCACAGATACGCAGTATTTT	-	TRBJ2-3	TRBV6-2/TRBV6-3	medium-sized
CASSPPGGDEQYF	TGTGCCAGCAGTCCCCCTGGAGGCGACGAGCAGTACTTC	-	TRBJ2-7	TRBV2	many
CSARGGPNEQFF	TGCAGTGCTAGAGGGGGGCCCAATGAGCAGTTCTTC	-	TRBJ2-1	TRBV20-1	once
CASSSKTSAQETQYF	TGTGCCAGCAGCTCGAAGACTAGCGCCCAAGAGACCCAGTACTTC	TRBD2	TRBJ2-5	TRBV6-1	few
CASRGQRNTEAFF	TGTGCCAGCAGGGGACAGCGTAACACTGAAGCTTTCTTT	TRBD1	TRBJ1-1	TRBV6-2/TRBV6-3	many
CASTPAGSYNEQFF	TGTGCCAGCACTCCCGCCGGCTCCTACAATGAGCAGTTCTTC	-	TRBJ2-1	TRBV12-3/TRBV12-4	many
CASSLNSPLHF	TGTGCCAGCAGCCTTAACTCACCCCTCCACTTT	-	TRBJ1-6	TRBV6-1	few
CASSSWSSSGNTIYF	TGTGCCAGCAGTTCATGGTCATCTTCTGGAAACACCATATATTTT	-	TRBJ1-3	TRBV27	many
CASSQDYGQLRSTDTQYF	TGTGCCAGCAGCCAAGACTACGGACAGCTTAGGAGCACAGATACGCAGTATTTT	-	TRBJ2-3	TRBV3-1	many
CASSLVGGRSSYNEQFF	TGTGCCAGCAGCTTAGTTGGGGGGCGATCCTCCTACAATGAGCAGTTCTTC	-	TRBJ2-1	TRBV7-9	many
CASRGDSKMSYNEQLF	TGCGCCAGCAGAGGAGACAGTAAGATGTCCTACAATGAGCAGCTCTTC	-	TRBJ2-1	TRBV10-2	few
CSASVSTMTSGTLSYEQYF	TGCAGTGCTAGCGTATCGACAATGACTAGCGGGACGCTCTCCTACGAGCAGTACTTC	TRBD2	TRBJ2-7	TRBV20-1	-
CASSPGGGEQPQHF	TGTGCCAGCTCACCGGGAGGGGGCGAGCAGCCCCAGCATTTT	TRBD1	TRBJ1-5	TRBV18	many
CASSLGGRIDTQYF	TGTGCCAGCTCACTTGGGGGGCGAATAGATACGCAGTATTTT	-	TRBJ2-3	TRBV18	many
CASTLGTTFPRGGEQFF	TGTGCCAGCACCCTCGGAACGACTTTTCCAAGGGGGGGTGAGCAGTTCTTC	-	TRBJ2-1	TRBV7-9	many